The rows below give T cell receptor beta chains drawn from one sample of a study of blood T cell repertoires in COVID-19. Profiling relied on immunoSEQ multiplex PCR, and the TCRdb table lists in-frame clones only, not all of them. The data contain about 18,000 clones, around 88% of them singletons. The sequencing input was PBMCs or T cells enriched from blood (not recorded which). Receptor source: a woman in her thirties who had recovered from COVID-19. Both conserved end residues are part of each CDR3. D genes are given only for firm matches. The size of a clone is reported for some rows only, either as once, few or many, or as a class for expanded clones.

V gene	J gene	clone size	D gene	CDR3 DNA	CDR3 protein
TRBV11-2	TRBJ2-7	.	TRBD1	TGTGCCAGCAGCCCACACCGGGACAGTCACTACGAGCAGTACTTC	CASSPHRDSHYEQYF
TRBV6-1	TRBJ1-1	.	TRBD1	TGTGCCAGCAGTGAAACAGGGGGCGCGTACACTGAAGCTTTCTTT	CASSETGGAYTEAFF
TRBV29-1	TRBJ1-2	.	.	TGCAGCGTTGAAGATAATGGCTACACCTTC	CSVEDNGYTF
TRBV29-1	TRBJ2-7	.	.	TGCAGCGTTGAGGGCAGAGCCTACGAGCAGTACTTC	CSVEGRAYEQYF
TRBV6-2/TRBV6-3	TRBJ2-7	.	TRBD2	TGTGCCAGCAGTTACCAGCGGGGGGGCTCCTACGAGCAGTACTTC	CASSYQRGGSYEQYF
TRBV7-2	TRBJ1-3	few	.	TGTGCCAGCAGCTTATACAGTTCGGCAGGCTCTGGAAACACCATATATTTT	CASSLYSSAGSGNTIYF
TRBV29-1	TRBJ2-7	.	.	TGCAGCGTTGAAGGCGACGGGGTGGGGTACGAGCAGTACTTC	CSVEGDGVGYEQYF
TRBV7-2	TRBJ2-2	.	.	TGTGCCAGCAGCTCTCAGGGATCGGCGAACACCGGGGAGCTGTTTTTT	CASSSQGSANTGELFF
TRBV11-2	TRBJ2-6	.	.	TGTGCCAGCAGCTCACAGGGCTCTGGGGCCAACGTCCTGACTTTC	CASSSQGSGANVLTF
TRBV18	TRBJ1-2	.	TRBD1	TGTGCCAGCTCACCAGGGGACAGGTCGGTCTATGGCTACACCTTC	CASSPGDRSVYGYTF
TRBV4-2	TRBJ2-3	.	.	TGTGCCAGCAGCCAAGGAGGGGGCGGGGGGTGGAGAGATACGCAGTATTTT	CASSQGGGGGWRDTQYF
TRBV28	TRBJ1-4	.	TRBD1	TGTGCCAGCAGCCTACAGGGGGCGCTCGAAAAACTGTTTTTT	CASSLQGALEKLFF
TRBV9	TRBJ2-5	.	.	TGTGCCAGCAGCGTAGAACAGAGTCAAGAGACCCAGTACTTC	CASSVEQSQETQYF
TRBV7-2	TRBJ2-1	.	.	TGTGCCAGCAGCTTACAGGGGTCCTACAATGAGCAGTTCTTC	CASSLQGSYNEQFF
TRBV5-6	TRBJ1-5	.	.	TGTGCCAGCAGCCTGGGTGGAGGGGATAGCAATCAGCCCCAGCATTTT	CASSLGGGDSNQPQHF
TRBV9	TRBJ1-1	.	.	TGTGCCAGCAGCGTAGGGGGCAGCACTGAAGCTTTCTTT	CASSVGGSTEAFF
TRBV15	TRBJ2-3	.	.	TGTGCCACCAGCAGCCCTCTAGCAGATACGCAGTATTTT	CATSSPLADTQYF
TRBV30	TRBJ1-2	.	.	TGTGCCTGGTCAGGGCGCCTTGGGGGGGGCTATGGCTACACCTTC	CAWSGRLGGGYGYTF
TRBV10-1	TRBJ2-1	.	.	TGCGCCAGCGGGGGGGGGACGACAGGCTACAATGAGCAGTTCTTC	CASGGGTTGYNEQFF